This T cell receptor (beta chain) comes out of a study of blood T cell repertoires in COVID-19. Across the study: COVID-19 samples collected from the United States, Italy and Spain covered acute and convalescent phases. From T cells, B-cell-depleted T cells, or PBMCs came the material, which was cDNA or gDNA.

Study processing details: Quantification of nucleated cells was approximated via reference gene primer amplification. Assay: immunoSEQ multiplex PCR; the TCRdb copy retains only in-frame clones and omits some. That table is the source of V, J and clone size, and D and trimming were worked out from the DNA. Among about 140,000 clones listed, 80% to 85% were seen once. This sequence originates from a woman between 55 and 75 years old with acute or convalescent COVID-19. Sequencing used peripheral blood.

The DNA for the CDR3 is TGTGCCAGCAGCTGGACTGATAGTTATTCACCCCTCCACTTT. It is translated as CASSWTDSYSPLHF. V is TRBV6-5 and J is TRBJ1-6; D unresolved. The germline V gene encodes CDR1 MNHEY and CDR2 SVGAGI. The CDR3 spans 14 residues. Trimming removed 6 bases at V and 8 bases at J, with 14 bases between.